This T cell receptor beta chain was sequenced in a study of OX40 agonist ivuxolimab in advanced cancers. Germline CDR1 reads MGHRA; CDR2 reads YSYEKL. The CDR3 runs 16 residues. J gave up 0 bases and V 4 bases, and 3 bases lay outside the gene matches. TCRdb's table, derived via immunoSEQ multiplex PCR, lists solely in-frame clones and lacks some. Here the sample spans under 35,000 clones, around 83% being singletons. The source was CD4+ or CD8+ T cells sorted from blood, collected in a trial of the OX40 agonist ivuxolimab. The TCR comes from an adult with an advanced solid tumor such as melanoma, head and neck, liver or kidney cancer. The chain uses TRBV4-1 and TRBJ2-3; 11 positions agree with TRBD2. This chain's CDR3 is CASSPLAGGSTDTQYF. The DNA for the CDR3 is TGCGCCAGCAGCCCTTTAGCGGGAGGGAGCACAGATACGCAGTATTTT.